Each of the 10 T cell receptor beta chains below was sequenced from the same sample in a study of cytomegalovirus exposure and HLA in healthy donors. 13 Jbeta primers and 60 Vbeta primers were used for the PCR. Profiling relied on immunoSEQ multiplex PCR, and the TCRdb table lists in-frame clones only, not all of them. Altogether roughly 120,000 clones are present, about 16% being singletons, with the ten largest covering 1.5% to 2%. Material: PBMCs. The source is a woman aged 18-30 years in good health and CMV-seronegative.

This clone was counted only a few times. The CDR3 nucleotides read TGTGCTAGTGGCCGCACAGCGAACACTGAAGCTTTCTTT. Translating it yields CASGRTANTEAFF. The chain links TRBV12-5 to TRBJ1-1; D is uncertain. The CDR3 covers 13 residues. Looked up from germline, CDR1 is LGHNT and CDR2 is FRNRAP. V lost 6 bases, J lost 1 base, and 9 bases lay in between. Looking up the rest from reference TRBV12-5 and TRBJ1-1 gives the full variable domain: DARVTQTPRHKVTEMGQEVTMRCQPILGHNTVFWYRQTMMQGLELLAYFRNRAPLDDSGMPKDRFSAEMPDATLATLKIQPSEPRDSAVYFCASGRTANTEAFFGQGTRLTVV.

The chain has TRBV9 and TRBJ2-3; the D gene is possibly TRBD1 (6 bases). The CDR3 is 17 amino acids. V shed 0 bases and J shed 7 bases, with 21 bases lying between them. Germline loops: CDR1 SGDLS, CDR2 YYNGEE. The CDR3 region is CASSVEGRANRAYTQYF. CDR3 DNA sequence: TGTGCCAGCAGCGTAGAAGGGCGAGCGAACAGGGCTTATACGCAGTATTTT.

This CDR3 reads CAISEFRGGATDTQYF. The CDR3 bases are TGTGCCATCAGTGAGTTTCGGGGGGGGGCCACAGATACGCAGTATTTT. The V and J genes are TRBV10-3 and TRBJ2-3, with TRBD2 matching over 8 bases. The CDR3 spans 16 residues. Germline lookup yields CDR1 ENHRY and CDR2 SYGVKD. After removal of 1 base from V and 2 bases from J, the junction contained 5 bases not matched to a gene.

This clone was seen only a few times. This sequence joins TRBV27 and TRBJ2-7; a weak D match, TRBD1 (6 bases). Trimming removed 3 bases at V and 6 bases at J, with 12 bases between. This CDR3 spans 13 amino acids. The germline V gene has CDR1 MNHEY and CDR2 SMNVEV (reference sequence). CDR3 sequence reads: CASSFPGVGEQYF. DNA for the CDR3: TGTGCCAGCAGTTTCCCAGGGGTAGGCGAGCAGTACTTC.

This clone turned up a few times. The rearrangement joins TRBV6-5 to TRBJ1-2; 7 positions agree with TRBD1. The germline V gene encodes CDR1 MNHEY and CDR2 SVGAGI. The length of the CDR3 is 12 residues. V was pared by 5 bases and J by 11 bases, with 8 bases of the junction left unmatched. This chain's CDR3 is CASSGGPGGYTF. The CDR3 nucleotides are TGTGCCAGCAGTGGAGGACCAGGGGGATACACCTTC.

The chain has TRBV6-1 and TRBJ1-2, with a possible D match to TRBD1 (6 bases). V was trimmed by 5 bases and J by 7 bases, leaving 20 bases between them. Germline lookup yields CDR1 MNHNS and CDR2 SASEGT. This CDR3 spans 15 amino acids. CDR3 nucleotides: TGTGCCAGCAGTAAAAAACCCAACAGGGCGAGTGGCTACACCTTC. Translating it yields CASSKKPNRASGYTF.

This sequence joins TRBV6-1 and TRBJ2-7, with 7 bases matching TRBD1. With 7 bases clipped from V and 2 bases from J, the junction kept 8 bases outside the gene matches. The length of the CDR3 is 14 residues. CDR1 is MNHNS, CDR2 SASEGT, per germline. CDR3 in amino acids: CASMVDRVAYEQYF. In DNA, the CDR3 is TGTGCCAGCATGGTAGACAGGGTCGCCTACGAGCAGTACTTC.

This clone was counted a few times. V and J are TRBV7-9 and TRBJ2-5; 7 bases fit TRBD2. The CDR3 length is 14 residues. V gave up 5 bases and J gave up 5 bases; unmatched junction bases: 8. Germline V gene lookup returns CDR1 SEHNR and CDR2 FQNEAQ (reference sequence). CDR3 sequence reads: CASSQGGVPETQYF. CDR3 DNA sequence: TGTGCCAGCAGCCAGGGAGGGGTGCCGGAGACCCAGTACTTC.

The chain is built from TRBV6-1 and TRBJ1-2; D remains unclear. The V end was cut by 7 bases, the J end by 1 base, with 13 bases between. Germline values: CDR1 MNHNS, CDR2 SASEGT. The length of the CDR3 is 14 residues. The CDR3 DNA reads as TGTGCCAGCACCCTCAGAGGGATTAACTATGGCTACACCTTC. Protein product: CASTLRGINYGYTF.

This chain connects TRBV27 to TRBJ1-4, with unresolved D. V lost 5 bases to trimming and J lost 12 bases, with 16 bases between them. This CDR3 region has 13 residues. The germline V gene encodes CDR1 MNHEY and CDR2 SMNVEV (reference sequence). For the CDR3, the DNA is TGTGCCAGCAGTCACCGGACGGAGGAGGAACTGTTTTTT. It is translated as CASSHRTEEELFF. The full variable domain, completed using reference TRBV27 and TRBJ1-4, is EAQVTQNPRYLITVTGKKLTVTCSQNMNHEYMSWYRQDPGLGLRQIYYSMNVEVTDKGDVPEGYKVSRKEKRNFPLILESPSPNQTSLYFCASSHRTEEELFFGSGTQLSVL.